The rows below give T cell receptor beta chains drawn from one sample of a study of cytomegalovirus exposure and HLA in healthy donors. The repertoire was sequenced with immunoSEQ multiplex PCR; TCRdb's copy has only in-frame clones and lacks some. Of fewer than 200,000 clones in the sample, approximately 87% were seen once. The sample was PBMCs. The receptors come from a woman aged 25 to 45 in good health and CMV-seronegative. Each CDR3 is given with its conserved first and last residue. A D gene is named only where the DNA matches it firmly. Where a row states a size, it is once, few, many or the class of an expanded clone; other rows omit it.

>TRBV5-6|-|-|11|TRBJ2-1
TGTGCCAGCAGCGGGAGGAATGAGCAGTTCTTC
CASSGRNEQFF
>TRBV6-6|-|-|13|TRBJ1-5
TGTGCCAGCAGACAGGGTTCCGATCAGCCCCAGCATTTT
CASRQGSDQPQHF
>TRBV29-1|TRBD1|-|12|TRBJ1-2
TGCAGTATATCCGGGACAGGACCTGGCTACACCTTC
CSISGTGPGYTF
>TRBV9|TRBD2|-|14|TRBJ2-7
TGTGCCAGCAGCGTTAGCGGGGGTGGCTACGAGCAGTACTTC
CASSVSGGGYEQYF
>TRBV6-5|-|-|14|TRBJ1-6
TGTGCCAGCAGTTCGGGGGGGGTAGGCTCACCCCTCCACTTT
CASSSGGVGSPLHF
>TRBV27|-|-|16|TRBJ2-1
TGTGCCAGCATAGGTCGGCGGATGAGCTCCTACAATGAGCAGTTCTTC
CASIGRRMSSYNEQFF
>TRBV19|-|once|14|TRBJ1-6
TGTGCCAGCTTAGGGGGCTCCTATAATTCACCCCTCCACTTT
CASLGGSYNSPLHF
>TRBV29-1|-|-|11|TRBJ2-7
TGCAGCGTTGACAGCAACTACGAGCAGTACTTC
CSVDSNYEQYF
>TRBV13|-|-|15|TRBJ1-2
TGTGCCAGCAGCCCGCCGGGGGGGGGAGAGTATGGCTACACCTTC
CASSPPGGGEYGYTF
>TRBV7-6|TRBD2|-|16|TRBJ2-2
TGTGCCAGCAGCTTAGGACGGTTAGCGGGGCACGGGGAGCTGTTTTTT
CASSLGRLAGHGELFF
>TRBV7-2|-|-|12|TRBJ2-1
TGTGCCAGCAGAAAAACTAGGACTGAGCAGTTCTTC
CASRKTRTEQFF
>TRBV4-3|TRBD1|few|17|TRBJ1-4
TGCGCCAGCAGCCAAGACTTCGCGGGACAGGGTGGCGAAAAACTGTTTTTT
CASSQDFAGQGGEKLFF
>TRBV4-1|-|-|14|TRBJ1-5
TGCGCCAGCAGCCATGGGGGCAAAGATCAGCCCCAGCATTTT
CASSHGGKDQPQHF
>TRBV7-3|-|-|13|TRBJ1-1
TGTGCCAGCAGTCTTAGGGGGAACACTGAAGCTTTCTTT
CASSLRGNTEAFF
>TRBV25-1|-|few|12|TRBJ1-4
TGTGCCAGCAGTGCCGGCTACCGGAAACTGTTTTTT
CASSAGYRKLFF
>TRBV14|-|-|13|TRBJ1-1
TGTGCCAGCAGCCAAGTGGGGAACACTGAAGCTTTCTTT
CASSQVGNTEAFF
>TRBV19|-|-|14|TRBJ2-1
TGTGCCAGTAGTCCTGCGACAGGAACAAATGAGCAGTTCTTC
CASSPATGTNEQFF